Below, 24 T cell receptor beta chains from the same sample are listed, as sequenced in a study of blood T cells in healthy people across ages. A second PCR, run for about 6 to 11 cycles, used a sample-barcoded 5' primer plus a J-beta primer mix. TCRdb reanalysed the 5' RACE reads using MiXCR and keeps one entry per CDR3 protein. The sample holds hundreds of thousands of distinct CDR3 sequences, around 26% seen once. Sequencing was done on a sample of blood. These receptor sequences come from a woman older than 75 in good health.

This clonotype has ten or more counts. This sequence joins TRBV5-1 and TRBJ2-5; 7 bases agree with TRBD1. Germline V gene lookup returns CDR1 SGHRS and CDR2 YFSETQ. Losses at the gene ends were 4 bases for V and 2 bases for J; bases not matched to a gene: 8. CDR3 size: 15 residues. CDR3 protein: CASSPVPGQQETQYF. DNA of the CDR3: TGCGCCAGCAGCCCCGTACCGGGACAGCAAGAGACCCAGTACTTC.

The chain uses TRBV20-1 and TRBJ2-7; no clear D gene. The CDR3 length is 14 residues. Germline loops: CDR1 DFQATT, CDR2 SNEGSKA (reference sequence). Trimming removed 6 bases at V and 7 bases at J, with 22 bases between. The CDR3 bases are TGCAGTGCCAAGACACCACAGCAATACAATGAGCAGTACTTC. Translation: CSAKTPQQYNEQYF.

Points on this clonotype: A much bigger clone sits one base away, suggesting this may be a read error. This chain links TRBV9 with TRBJ1-2; TRBD1 aligns across 7 bases. This CDR3 is 15 amino acids long. From germline, CDR1 is SGDLS and CDR2 YYNGEE. For the CDR3, the DNA is TGTACCAGCAGCGCTGACAGGGAGGGACGCTATGGCTACACCTTC. Protein sequence: CTSSADREGRYGYTF.

V gene TRBV7-2 combines with J gene TRBJ2-3; 11 bases agree with TRBD2. CDR3 size: 17 residues. The V gene's germline CDR1 is SGHTA and CDR2 FQGNSA. Trimming cost V 3 bases and J 8 bases; bases outside gene matches: 13. DNA of the CDR3: TGTGCCAGCAGCTTTATAGTTAGCGGGGGGGAAGGTGGTACGCAGTATTTT. It yields the protein CASSFIVSGGEGGTQYF.

This clonotype was counted at least ten times. This chain's CDR3 is CASSHFSEQYF. The CDR3 region has the DNA TGCGCCAGCAGCCATTTCTCCGAGCAGTACTTC. The chain carries TRBV10-2 and TRBJ2-7; D unresolved. The V end was cut by 6 bases, the J end by 6 bases, with 9 bases between. Germline values: CDR1 WSHSY, CDR2 SAAADI. The length of the CDR3 is 11 residues.

This chain links TRBV6-9 with TRBJ2-7, with TRBD2 matching over 7 bases. The junction had 19 bases not matched to a gene; V was cut back by 3 bases and J by 2 bases. Germline V gives CDR1 MNHGY, CDR2 SVAAGI. CDR3 size: 19 residues. The CDR3 loop is CASSYGEPQTRERAYEQYF. The CDR3 DNA sequence: TGTGCCAGCAGTTACGGAGAACCACAGACGCGGGAGAGGGCCTACGAGCAGTACTTC.

The rearrangement joins TRBV2 to TRBJ2-1, with 7 bases aligning to TRBD2. The J call may be wrong; the DNA end is better matched by TRBJ2-7. CDR3 length: 14 residues. Per germline, CDR1 SNHLY and CDR2 FYNNEI. The CDR3 reads CASSAWTSSNEQYF. The CDR3 DNA reads as TGTGCCAGCAGTGCCTGGACTAGTAGTAATGAGCAGTACTTC.

This chain uses TRBV7-2 with TRBJ2-7; 11 bases are a match to TRBD2. V was clipped by 5 bases and J by 6 bases; unmatched bases: 9. Germline V gene sequence: CDR1 SGHTA, CDR2 FQGNSA. This CDR3 spans 15 amino acids. CDR3 sequence: CASSQYLAGGGEQYF. DNA of the CDR3: TGTGCCAGCAGCCAGTACCTAGCGGGAGGAGGCGAGCAGTACTTC.

The chain employs TRBV29-1 and TRBJ2-1; D unclear. The J call may be mistaken, given a closer DNA end match to TRBJ2-7. The CDR3 loop spans 11 amino acids. Germline V lookup: CDR1 SQVTM, CDR2 ANQGSEA. CDR3 sequence reads: CSVAPGPEQYF. The CDR3 DNA sequence: TGCAGCGTTGCCCCCGGGCCTGAGCAGTACTTC.

This clonotype was seen once. This clone may be a read error of a much larger clone one base away. V usage is TRBV6-5 and J usage is TRBJ2-1, with D possibly matching TRBD2 (6 bases). The CDR3 consists of 14 residues. V was shortened by 6 bases and J by 13 bases, with 22 bases between the two germline ends. Looked up from germline, CDR1 is MNHEY and CDR2 is SVGAGI. The CDR3 sequence is CASSPARVRETQFF. The CDR3 region has the DNA TGTGCCAGCAGCCCCGCCCGGGTACGGGAGACCCAGTTCTTC.

As concerns this clonotype: One end of the junction is discordant with germline, which a read error may explain. The J gene is TRBJ2-7, the V gene TRBV18; TRBD1 aligns across 7 bases. The CDR3 runs 14 residues. CDR1 is KGHSH and CDR2 is LQKENI in the germline V gene. The CDR3, as DNA: TGTGCCAGCTCAAATGGGACAGAGAAAAGCGAGCGGTACTTC. Amino acids: CASSNGTEKSERYF.

Of note for this clonotype: Possible read error: a much larger clone is one base away. The rearrangement uses TRBV11-2 and TRBJ2-7; TRBD2 aligns across 12 bases. The ends lost 3 bases at V and 4 bases at J; junction bases unmatched: 7. The CDR3 totals 16 residues. Germline loops: CDR1 SGHAT, CDR2 FQNNGV. This CDR3 is CASSLASGGAFYEQYF. CDR3 nucleotide sequence: TGTGCCAGCAGCTTGGCTAGCGGGGGGGCGTTTTACGAGCAGTACTTC.

This clonotype has at least ten counts. This chain connects TRBV4-1 to TRBJ2-4; no clear D gene. This CDR3 has 16 residues. Per germline, CDR1 MGHRA and CDR2 YSYEKL. V lost 1 base, J lost 0 bases, and 10 bases lay in between. CDR3 residues: CASSQGPTEAKNIQYF. The CDR3 DNA reads TGCGCCAGCAGCCAAGGGCCGACCGAAGCCAAAAACATTCAGTACTTC.

The chain is built from TRBV12-3 or TRBV12-4 and TRBJ1-3; D is perhaps TRBD1 (5 bases). The V end lost 7 bases, the J end lost 3 bases, and 10 bases lay between the germline ends. This CDR3 has 13 residues. The CDR3 coding sequence is TGTGCCAGCAAGAAGACAGATGGAAACACCATATATTTT. It yields the protein CASKKTDGNTIYF.

This clonotype was seen only a few times. The rearrangement uses TRBV7-2 and TRBJ1-5, with TRBD1 matching over 7 bases. This CDR3 contains 16 residues. The junction had 12 bases not matched to a gene; V was cut back by 6 bases and J by 4 bases. CDR1 and CDR2 from the germline V gene are SGHTA and FQGNSA. The CDR3 nucleotides read TGTGCCAGCAGTTCTCAAGCTTTGACAGGGAATCAGCCCCAGCATTTT. Translation: CASSSQALTGNQPQHF.

This clonotype was observed many times. The rearrangement links TRBV2 to TRBJ2-3; D not resolved. V was shortened by 8 bases and J by 4 bases, with 10 bases between the two germline ends. The CDR3 spans 12 residues. Germline V CDR1 and CDR2: SNHLY, FYNNEI. The CDR3 DNA is TGTGCCAGCGAATTGCGCGCAGATACGCAGTATTTT. It encodes CASELRADTQYF.

The chain combines TRBV20-1 with TRBJ1-5; TRBD1 might be the D (6 bases). Germline loops: CDR1 DFQATT, CDR2 SNEGSKA (reference sequence). Trimming removed 5 bases at V and 3 bases at J, with 11 bases between. The CDR3 is 13 amino acids. The CDR3 is CSALRDNNQPQHF. The CDR3 DNA reads as TGCAGTGCTCTCCGGGACAACAATCAGCCCCAGCATTTT.

This clonotype was counted at least ten times. This chain connects TRBV7-6 to TRBJ2-7; possible D gene TRBD2, 6 bases. Trimming cost V 1 base and J 4 bases, with 17 bases left between them. This CDR3 contains 16 residues. Germline loops: CDR1 SGHVS, CDR2 FNYEAQ. The CDR3 sequence: CASSLVGAPAGYEQYF. The CDR3 bases are TGTGCCAGCAGCTTAGTTGGGGCTCCAGCGGGTTACGAGCAGTACTTC. Combining the CDR3 with reference TRBV7-6 and TRBJ2-7 gives the whole variable domain GAGVSQSPRYKVTKRGQDVALRCDPISGHVSLYWYRQALGQGPEFLTYFNYEAQQDKSGLPNDRFSAERPEGSISTLTIQRTEQRDSAMYRCASSLVGAPAGYEQYFGPGTRLTVT.

This clonotype was detected only a few times. The J gene is TRBJ2-3, the V gene TRBV4-1; 10 bases are a match to TRBD2. With V trimmed by 1 base and J by 3 bases, 4 bases remained unmatched. CDR1 is MGHRA, CDR2 YSYEKL, per germline. This CDR3 has 16 residues. The CDR3 loop reads CASSQAGTSVTDTQYF. DNA of the CDR3: TGCGCCAGCAGCCAAGCCGGGACTAGCGTTACAGATACGCAGTATTTT.

In this sample, this clonotype turned up many times. The genes are TRBV2 and TRBJ2-3; 8 positions match TRBD1. J lost 0 bases, V lost 8 bases, and 7 bases had no gene match. The CDR3 sequence is 15 residues long. CDR1 and CDR2 (germline): SNHLY, FYNNEI. The CDR3 sequence: CASGRDRLSTDTQYF. The CDR3 DNA sequence: TGTGCCAGCGGTCGGGACAGGCTGAGCACAGATACGCAGTATTTT.

This clonotype showed up many times. V usage is TRBV7-2 and J usage is TRBJ2-5; TRBD2 agrees at 10 bases. Germline-derived CDR1 and CDR2 are SGHTA and FQGNSA. V lost 3 bases, J lost 5 bases, and 6 bases stayed unmatched. The CDR3 loop spans 15 amino acids. The CDR3 region is CASSFSGGAGETQYF. CDR3 nucleotides: TGTGCCAGCAGCTTCAGCGGGGGGGCAGGGGAGACCCAGTACTTC. The full variable domain, completed using reference TRBV7-2 and TRBJ2-5, is GAGVSQSPSNKVTEKGKDVELRCDPISGHTALYWYRQSLGQGLEFLIYFQGNSAPDKSGLPSDRFSAERTGGSVSTLTIQRTQQEDSAVYLCASSFSGGAGETQYFGPGTRLLVL.

This chain uses TRBV5-1 with TRBJ2-2; maybe TRBD2 (6 bases). CDR1 SGHRS and CDR2 YFSETQ come from the germline V gene. The CDR3 extends over 13 amino acids. Trimming took off 6 bases at V and 4 bases at J, with 10 bases between the two ends. The CDR3, as DNA: TGCGCCAGCACGGCCGGGGGCACCGGGGAGCTGTTTTTT. It codes for CASTAGGTGELFF. The whole variable domain, remainder taken from reference TRBV5-1 and TRBJ2-2, is KAGVTQTPRYLIKTRGQQVTLSCSPISGHRSVSWYQQTPGQGLQFLFEYFSETQRNKGNFPGRFSGRQFSNSRSEMNVSTLELGDSALYLCASTAGGTGELFFGEGSRLTVL.

This clonotype was seen once. It may be a read error: a sequence one base away is much more abundant. The chain carries TRBV7-8 and TRBJ2-5; tentative D call: TRBD2 (6 bases). The CDR3 totals 14 residues. Looked up from germline, CDR1 is SGHVS and CDR2 is FQNEAQ. For the CDR3, the DNA is TGTACCAGCAGCTCGCTGGGGGGTAAAGAGACCCAGTACTTC. Protein: CTSSSLGGKETQYF.

The chain recombines TRBV9 with TRBJ1-1; D is uncertain. The CDR3 runs to 14 residues. Germline V CDR1 and CDR2: SGDLS, YYNGEE. Trimming stripped 0 bases from V and 3 bases from J, with 9 bases between. CDR3 coding DNA: TGTGCCAGCAGCGTAGATGCAGCCGACACTGAAGCTTTCTTT. Amino acids: CASSVDAADTEAFF.